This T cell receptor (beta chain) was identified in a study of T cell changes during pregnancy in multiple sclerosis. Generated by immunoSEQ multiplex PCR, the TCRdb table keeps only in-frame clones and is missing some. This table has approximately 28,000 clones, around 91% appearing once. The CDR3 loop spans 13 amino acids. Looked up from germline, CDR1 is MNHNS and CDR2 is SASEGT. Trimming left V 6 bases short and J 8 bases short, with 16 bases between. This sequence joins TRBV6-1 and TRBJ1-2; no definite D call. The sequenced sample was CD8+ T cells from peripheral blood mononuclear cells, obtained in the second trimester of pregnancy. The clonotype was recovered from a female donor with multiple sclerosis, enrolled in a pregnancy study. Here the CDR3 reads CASRTPAWVGYTF. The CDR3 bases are TGTGCCAGCAGGACGCCAGCGTGGGTCGGCTACACCTTC.